These 6 T cell receptor beta chains came from one sample sequenced in a study of CD8+CD57+ T cells in acquired aplastic anemia. The template used for profiling TCR beta VDJ and CDR3 was genomic DNA. One entry per CDR3 protein, called by TCRdb with MiXCR from the reads. The sample yields 400,000 to 450,000 distinct CDR3 sequences, about 70% seen once. Material: sorted CD4+, CD8+, or CD8+CD57+ T cells (not recorded which) from PBMCs. The receptors were gathered from a human donor in good health, serving as a control.

Points on this clonotype: A junction boundary mismatches the germline segment, possibly from a read error. The V call is TRBV7-2, the J call TRBJ2-5; D unclear. This CDR3 region has 13 residues. Germline V gives CDR1 SGHTA, CDR2 FQGNSA. The CDR3 DNA is TGTGCCAGCAGCTTGATCTGGAAACCGACCCACTACTTC. Residues: CASSLIWKPTHYF.

V and J are TRBV7-2 and TRBJ1-1; 9 nucleotides align to TRBD1. The junction had 11 bases not matched to a gene; V was cut back by 1 base and J by 14 bases. This CDR3 has 14 residues. Germline CDR1 is SGHTA and CDR2 is FQGNSA. The CDR3 DNA reads as TGTGCCAGCAGCTTAGAAACAGGGGGCCGCTACACCTTCTTT. It yields the protein CASSLETGGRYTFF. The full variable domain, in which reference TRBV7-2 and TRBJ1-1 provide the parts outside the CDR3, is GAGVSQSPSNKVTEKGKDVELRCDPISGHTALYWYRQSLGQGLEFLIYFQGNSAPDKSGLPSDRFSAERTGGSVSTLTIQRTQQEDSAVYLCASSLETGGRYTFFGQGTRLTVV.

The chain is built from TRBV7-2 and TRBJ2-6, with a tentative D call TRBD2 (6 bases). The V gene lost 4 bases and the J gene lost 9 bases, with 16 bases spanning the gap. The CDR3 has 15 amino acids. From germline, CDR1 is SGHTA and CDR2 FQGNSA. CDR3 residues: CASSSQGGEGNVLTF. CDR3 DNA sequence: TGTGCCAGCAGCTCCCAGGGAGGCGAGGGCAACGTCCTGACTTTC.

In its sample, this clonotype was seen many times. The chain uses TRBV20-1 and TRBJ2-1, with D perhaps matching TRBD1 or TRBD2 (6 bases each). The V gene's germline CDR1 is DFQATT and CDR2 SNEGSKA (reference sequence). The V end lost 5 bases, the J end lost 8 bases, and 19 bases lay between the germline ends. The length of the CDR3 is 14 residues. CDR3 amino acids: CSAEGGALGDEQFF. The CDR3 nucleotides read TGCAGTGCTGAGGGGGGTGCATTGGGGGATGAGCAGTTCTTC.

The rearrangement joins TRBV12-3 or TRBV12-4 to TRBJ2-1; D gene unclear. Trimming stripped 3 bases from V and 1 base from J, with 4 bases between. This CDR3 region has 13 residues. CDR3 sequence: CASSLTSYNEQFF. The CDR3 bases are TGTGCCAGCAGTTTGACTTCCTACAATGAGCAGTTCTTC.

Only a few counts were recorded for this clonotype. The chain couples TRBV10-3 to TRBJ2-1; 11 positions agree with TRBD2. The CDR3 contains 14 residues. Unmatched junction bases numbered 5, after V lost 4 bases and J lost 9 bases. The germline gives CDR1 ENHRY, CDR2 SYGVKD. CDR3 protein: CAISVGSGGAEQFF. The CDR3 nucleotides are TGTGCCATCAGTGTGGGTAGCGGGGGGGCTGAGCAGTTCTTC.